Each of the 27 T cell receptor beta chains below was sequenced from the same sample in a study of blood T cell repertoires in COVID-19. TCRdb's table, derived via immunoSEQ multiplex PCR, lists solely in-frame clones and lacks some. The table has fewer than 200,000 clones, 74% seen once. Sequenced: peripheral blood. The receptor source for this set is a woman aged 80 or older with acute or convalescent COVID-19.

CDR3 region: CAISLTSGLNTGELFF. The CDR3 DNA is TGTGCCATCAGTCTTACTAGCGGGTTGAACACCGGGGAGCTGTTTTTT. This chain connects TRBV10-3 to TRBJ2-2; 9 bases align to TRBD2. Germline CDR1 is ENHRY and CDR2 is SYGVKD. The CDR3 is made up of 16 amino acids. The ends lost 5 bases at V and 1 base at J; junction bases unmatched: 5.

This clone was seen only a few times. The V and J genes are TRBV21-1 and TRBJ2-1; the table calls TRBD2, which could not be checked here. TRBV21-1 is a pseudogene locus. The CDR3 is 19 amino acids. CDR3 nucleotides: TGTGCCAGCAGTCTAGGGATTACCCGACTAGCGGGACTCCAGGGTGAGCAGTTCTTC. Translating gives CASSLGITRLAGLQGEQFF.

The chain recombines TRBV6-2 or TRBV6-3 with TRBJ2-5; 12 bases agree with TRBD2. V lost 4 bases to trimming and J lost 0 bases; unmatched junction nucleotides: 3. The CDR3 consists of 16 residues. Germline V gene sequence: CDR1 MNHEY, CDR2 SVGEGT. The CDR3 is CASSSRTSGNQETQYF. The CDR3 DNA follows: TGTGCCAGCAGTTCCCGGACTAGCGGGAACCAAGAGACCCAGTACTTC.

The V call is TRBV10-2, the J call TRBJ2-7, with 9 bases that match TRBD1. Unmatched junction bases numbered 9, after V lost 6 bases and J lost 6 bases. CDR1 is WSHSY, CDR2 SAAADI, per germline. This CDR3 is 14 amino acids long. The CDR3, as DNA: TGCGCCAGCAGCAGGACAGGGGCCTCGCCCGAGCAGTACTTC. Protein sequence: CASSRTGASPEQYF.

CDR3 DNA: TGCAGCGTTATTAGGGGCCAAAACATTCAGTACTTC. Translated, it gives CSVIRGQNIQYF. The V and J genes are TRBV29-1 and TRBJ2-4; possible D gene TRBD1, 5 bases. The V gene lost 5 bases and the J gene lost 5 bases, with 10 bases spanning the gap. The CDR3 extends over 12 amino acids. Germline V gene sequence: CDR1 SQVTM, CDR2 ANQGSEA.

The rearrangement links TRBV5-1 to TRBJ2-3; 7 nucleotides align to TRBD1. V shed 1 base, J shed 0 bases, and the junction held 5 bases outside the gene matches. The CDR3 extends over 16 amino acids. In germline, CDR1 is SGHRS, CDR2 YFSETQ. The CDR3 loop is CASSLLGQPSTDTQYF. The CDR3 DNA follows: TGCGCCAGCAGCTTGTTGGGACAGCCTAGCACAGATACGCAGTATTTT.

The chain joins TRBV19 to TRBJ2-5; TRBD2 agrees at 9 bases. After removal of 1 base from V and 9 bases from J, the junction contained 9 bases not matched to a gene. The CDR3 has 15 residues. CDR1 LNHDA and CDR2 SQIVND come from the germline V gene (reference sequence). The CDR3 loop reads CASSIGLAADEPQYF. The CDR3 nucleotides read TGTGCCAGTAGTATAGGACTAGCGGCCGACGAGCCCCAGTACTTC.

The chain combines TRBV30 with TRBJ2-3; D might be TRBD2 (5 bases). In germline, CDR1 is GTSNPN, CDR2 SVGIG (reference sequence). V shed 7 bases and J shed 5 bases, with 16 bases lying between them. This CDR3 contains 13 residues. CDR3 in amino acids: CAFKNVAQDTQYF. The CDR3 DNA reads TGTGCCTTTAAAAACGTAGCGCAAGATACGCAGTATTTT.

The chain employs TRBV30 and TRBJ1-2; 9 bases line up with TRBD1. Looked up from germline, CDR1 is GTSNPN and CDR2 is SVGIG (reference sequence). The junction had 6 bases not matched to a gene; V was cut back by 2 bases and J by 5 bases. This CDR3 is 14 amino acids long. The CDR3 region has the DNA TGTGCCTGGAGTCCGGGACAGGGCGGGTATGGCTACACCTTC. Translation: CAWSPGQGGYGYTF.

The rearrangement joins TRBV7-9 to TRBJ2-1; 14 bases fit TRBD2. CDR1 and CDR2 (germline): SEHNR, FQNEAQ (reference sequence). With 5 bases clipped from V and 7 bases from J, the junction kept 4 bases outside the gene matches. CDR3 length: 15 amino acids. The CDR3 sequence is CASSAGTSGSNEQFF. The DNA for the CDR3 is TGTGCCAGCAGCGCAGGGACTAGCGGGAGTAATGAGCAGTTCTTC.

The V and J genes are TRBV5-1 and TRBJ1-1; the match to TRBD1 covers 9 bases. V shed 0 bases and J 4 bases; nucleotides not matched to a gene: 4. Per germline, CDR1 SGHRS and CDR2 YFSETQ. The CDR3 is 15 amino acids. DNA of the CDR3: TGCGCCAGCAGCTTGGCGGGACAGGGAGGCACTGAAGCTTTCTTT. It specifies CASSLAGQGGTEAFF.

In its sample, this clone was seen once. The V call is TRBV19, the J call TRBJ2-7; no reliable D call. Germline CDR1 is LNHDA and CDR2 is SQIVND (reference sequence). The V end was cut by 3 bases, the J end by 3 bases, with 9 bases between. The CDR3 is 13 residues long. The CDR3 DNA sequence: TGTGCCAGTAGTATGGAGCCTTTCTACGAGCAGTACTTC. It translates to CASSMEPFYEQYF.

The V and J genes are TRBV27 and TRBJ2-5; TRBD1 is a possible D gene (5 bases). V lost 2 bases, J lost 5 bases, and 12 bases lay in between. CDR1 and CDR2 from the germline V gene are MNHEY and SMNVEV (reference sequence). The CDR3 has 14 amino acids. The chain's CDR3 is CASSLIREGETQYF. The CDR3 DNA reads as TGTGCCAGCAGTTTAATCAGGGAAGGGGAGACCCAGTACTTC.

Only one count was recorded for this clone. This rearrangement joins TRBV30 to TRBJ1-6; perhaps TRBD1 as D (5 bases). CDR3 length: 14 amino acids. The germline V gene encodes CDR1 GTSNPN and CDR2 SVGIG (reference sequence). V was shortened by 3 bases and J by 7 bases, with 13 bases between the two germline ends. The CDR3 DNA is TGTGCCTGGAGCTTGACAGATTTAAATTCACCCCTCCACTTT. It codes for CAWSLTDLNSPLHF.

The gene calls are TRBV7-2 and TRBJ2-2; TRBD1 aligns across 7 bases. CDR3 length equals 16 residues. V lost 6 bases, J lost 4 bases, and 11 bases stayed unmatched. Per the germline V gene, CDR1 is SGHTA and CDR2 is FQGNSA. The CDR3 loop reads CASRPGTVRATGELFF. The CDR3 region has the DNA TGTGCCAGCAGACCCGGGACAGTACGAGCCACCGGGGAGCTGTTTTTT.

The chain has TRBV18 and TRBJ2-5; maybe TRBD2 (6 bases). Trimming cost V 0 bases and J 2 bases, with 10 bases left between them. The CDR3 consists of 15 residues. Per the germline V gene, CDR1 is KGHSH and CDR2 is LQKENI. This CDR3 reads CASSPPSGHQETQYF. CDR3 DNA sequence: TGTGCCAGCTCACCACCGAGCGGGCATCAAGAGACCCAGTACTTC.

This sequence joins TRBV5-1 and TRBJ2-3; 9 nucleotides align to TRBD1. The V gene end was trimmed by 3 bases and the J gene end by 4 bases; junction bases not matched to a gene: 9. CDR1 SGHRS and CDR2 YFSETQ come from the germline V gene. The CDR3 consists of 16 residues. CDR3 sequence: CASSSGVGQGSDTQYF. As DNA, the CDR3 is TGCGCCAGCAGCTCGGGAGTGGGACAGGGTTCAGATACGCAGTATTTT.

The gene calls are TRBV7-2 and TRBJ2-7; possibly TRBD2 for D (5 bases). V lost 4 bases, J lost 0 bases, and 16 bases lay in between. The CDR3 covers 16 residues. Germline V gives CDR1 SGHTA, CDR2 FQGNSA. CDR3: CASSSRRSGSSYEQYF. CDR3 coding DNA: TGTGCCAGCAGCTCCCGTAGGAGCGGAAGCTCCTACGAGCAGTACTTC.

This clone came up many times. The V call is TRBV7-3, the J call TRBJ1-1; tentative D call: TRBD1 (6 bases). Germline V gene data show CDR1 as SGHTA and CDR2 as FQGTGA. V shed 3 bases and J shed 1 base, with 6 bases lying between them. The CDR3 runs 13 residues. CDR3 amino acids: CASSLTGNTEAFF. The CDR3 DNA reads as TGTGCCAGCAGCTTGACAGGGAACACTGAAGCTTTCTTT.

J is TRBJ1-5 and V is TRBV19; 9 nucleotides line up with TRBD1. The J segment lost 2 bases and the V segment lost 7 bases, leaving 9 bases of the junction unmatched. CDR3 size: 16 residues. CDR1 is LNHDA and CDR2 is SQIVND in the germline V gene (reference sequence). The CDR3 reads CASTQGTGRGNQPQHF. CDR3 DNA: TGTGCCAGTACCCAGGGGACAGGGCGAGGCAATCAGCCCCAGCATTTT.

This rearrangement joins TRBV9 to TRBJ1-4; D might be TRBD1 (5 bases). Trimming removed 3 bases from V and 5 bases from J, with 14 bases in between. The CDR3 has 15 residues. The V gene's germline CDR1 is SGDLS and CDR2 YYNGEE. CDR3 amino acids: CASSDRLGTNEKLFF. In nucleotides, the CDR3 is TGTGCCAGCAGCGACAGGCTGGGAACAAATGAAAAACTGTTTTTT. Variable domain in full (rest from reference TRBV9 and TRBJ1-4): DSGVTQTPKHLITATGQRVTLRCSPRSGDLSVYWYQQSLDQGLQFLIQYYNGEERAKGNILERFSAQQFPDLHSELNLSSLELGDSALYFCASSDRLGTNEKLFFGSGTQLSVL.

J is TRBJ2-2 and V is TRBV18; no clear D. Germline V gives CDR1 KGHSH, CDR2 LQKENI. V lost 2 bases to trimming and J lost 2 bases, with 6 bases between them. The CDR3 runs 14 residues. The CDR3, as DNA: TGTGCCAGCTCACCAAACACCAACACCGGGGAGCTGTTTTTT. Protein: CASSPNTNTGELFF.

The V and J genes are TRBV15 and TRBJ2-7; no reliable D call. The CDR3 extends over 11 amino acids. V was pared by 3 bases and J by 5 bases, with 5 bases between. CDR1 LNHNV and CDR2 YYDKDF come from the germline V gene (reference sequence). The CDR3 DNA reads as TGTGCCACCAGCAGCGAGGACGAGCAGTACTTC. Its protein is CATSSEDEQYF.

The CDR3 is CASSFAEAGTEAFF. CDR3 DNA sequence: TGCGCCAGCAGCTTTGCGGAGGCTGGGACTGAAGCTTTCTTT. The rearrangement joins TRBV5-1 to TRBJ1-1, with no clear D. Trimming pared 2 bases from V and 5 bases from J, leaving 13 bases between. CDR3 length equals 14 residues. The germline V gene has CDR1 SGHRS and CDR2 YFSETQ.

V and J are TRBV5-1 and TRBJ2-4, with D possibly TRBD2 on 5 matching bases. Trimming cost V 1 base and J 7 bases, with 12 bases left between them. Germline CDR1 SGHRS, CDR2 YFSETQ. There are 14 residues in the CDR3. The CDR3 DNA reads as TGCGCCAGCAGCTTGTGGGGTAGCGACAACATTCAGTACTTC. Encoded protein: CASSLWGSDNIQYF.

This clone was detected only once. The J gene is TRBJ1-1, the V gene TRBV9, with D perhaps TRBD1 (5 bases). The germline gives CDR1 SGDLS, CDR2 YYNGEE. The CDR3 contains 11 residues. Trimming removed 3 bases from V and 12 bases from J, with 12 bases in between. This CDR3 reads CASSGRGGTFF. Here the CDR3 DNA reads TGTGCCAGCAGCGGACGGGGGGGGACTTTCTTT.

This chain uses TRBV12-3 or TRBV12-4 with TRBJ1-5; D is undetermined. The CDR3 sequence is 13 residues long. V lost 2 bases and J lost 5, with 7 bases in between. The CDR3 loop reads CASSLLEDQPQHF. For the CDR3, the DNA is TGTGCCAGCAGTTTACTCGAGGATCAGCCCCAGCATTTT.